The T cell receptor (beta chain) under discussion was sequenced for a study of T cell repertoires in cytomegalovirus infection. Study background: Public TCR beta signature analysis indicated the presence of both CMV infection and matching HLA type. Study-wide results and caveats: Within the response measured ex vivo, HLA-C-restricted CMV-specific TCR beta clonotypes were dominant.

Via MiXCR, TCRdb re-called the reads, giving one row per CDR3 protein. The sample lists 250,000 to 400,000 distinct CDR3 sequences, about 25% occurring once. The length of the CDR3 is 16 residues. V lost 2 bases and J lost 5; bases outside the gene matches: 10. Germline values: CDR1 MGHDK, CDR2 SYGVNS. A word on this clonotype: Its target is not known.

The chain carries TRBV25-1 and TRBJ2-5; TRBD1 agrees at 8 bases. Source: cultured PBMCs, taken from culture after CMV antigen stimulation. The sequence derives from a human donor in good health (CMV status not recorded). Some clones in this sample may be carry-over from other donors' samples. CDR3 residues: CASSEGGRGLGETQYF. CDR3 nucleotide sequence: TGTGCCAGCAGTGAAGGGGGCAGGGGGCTTGGGGAGACCCAGTACTTC.